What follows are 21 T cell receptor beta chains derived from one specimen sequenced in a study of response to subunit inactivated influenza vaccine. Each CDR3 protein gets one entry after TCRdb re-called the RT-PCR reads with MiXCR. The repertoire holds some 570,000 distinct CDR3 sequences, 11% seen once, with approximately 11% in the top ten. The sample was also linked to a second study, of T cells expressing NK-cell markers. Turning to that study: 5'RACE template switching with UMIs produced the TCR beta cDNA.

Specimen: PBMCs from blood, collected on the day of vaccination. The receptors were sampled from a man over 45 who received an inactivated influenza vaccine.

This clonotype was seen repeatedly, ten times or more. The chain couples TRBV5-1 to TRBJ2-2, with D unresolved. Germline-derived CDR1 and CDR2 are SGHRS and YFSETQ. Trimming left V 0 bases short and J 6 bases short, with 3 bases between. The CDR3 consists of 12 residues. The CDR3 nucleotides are TGCGCCAGCAGCTTGGCCCCCGGGGAGCTGTTTTTT. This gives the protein CASSLAPGELFF.

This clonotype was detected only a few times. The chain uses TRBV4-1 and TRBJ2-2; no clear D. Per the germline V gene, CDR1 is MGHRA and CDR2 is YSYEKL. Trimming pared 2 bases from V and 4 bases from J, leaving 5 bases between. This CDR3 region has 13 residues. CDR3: CASSQHSTGELFF. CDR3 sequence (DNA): TGCGCCAGCAGCCAACACTCCACCGGGGAGCTGTTTTTT.

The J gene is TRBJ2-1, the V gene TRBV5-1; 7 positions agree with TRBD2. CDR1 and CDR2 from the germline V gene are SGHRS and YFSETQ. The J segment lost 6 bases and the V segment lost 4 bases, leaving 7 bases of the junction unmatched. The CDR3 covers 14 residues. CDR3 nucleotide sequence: TGCGCCAGCAGCCTCGAACTAGCGCCCAATGAGCAGTTCTTC. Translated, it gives CASSLELAPNEQFF.

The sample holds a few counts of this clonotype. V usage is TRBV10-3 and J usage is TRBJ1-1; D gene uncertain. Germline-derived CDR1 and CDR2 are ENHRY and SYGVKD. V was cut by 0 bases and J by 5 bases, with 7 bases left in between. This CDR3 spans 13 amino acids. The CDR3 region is CAISESMGTEAFF. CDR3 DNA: TGTGCCATCAGTGAGTCTATGGGGACTGAAGCTTTCTTT.

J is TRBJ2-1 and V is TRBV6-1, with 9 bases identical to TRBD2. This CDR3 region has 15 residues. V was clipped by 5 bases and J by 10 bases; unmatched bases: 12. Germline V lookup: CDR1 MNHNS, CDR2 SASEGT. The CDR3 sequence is CASSLSRGLAGEQFF. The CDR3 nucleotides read TGTGCCAGCAGTCTGAGCCGGGGACTAGCCGGCGAGCAGTTCTTC.

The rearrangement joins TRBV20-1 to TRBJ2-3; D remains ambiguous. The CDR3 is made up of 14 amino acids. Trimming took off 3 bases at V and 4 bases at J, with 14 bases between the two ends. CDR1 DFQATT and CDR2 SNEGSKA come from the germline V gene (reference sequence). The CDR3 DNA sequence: TGCAGTGCTAGGCCCCCGGGCCGGGCAGATACGCAGTATTTT. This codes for CSARPPGRADTQYF.

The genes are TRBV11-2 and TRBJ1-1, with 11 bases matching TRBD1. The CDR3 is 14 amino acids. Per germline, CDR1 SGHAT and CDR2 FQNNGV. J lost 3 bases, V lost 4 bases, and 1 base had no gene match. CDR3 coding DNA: TGTGCCAGCAGCTGGACAGGGGGCTACACTGAAGCTTTCTTT. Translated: CASSWTGGYTEAFF.

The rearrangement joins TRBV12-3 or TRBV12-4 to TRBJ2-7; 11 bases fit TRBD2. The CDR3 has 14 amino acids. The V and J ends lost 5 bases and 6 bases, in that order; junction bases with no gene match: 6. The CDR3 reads CASSPTSGVGEQYF. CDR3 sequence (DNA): TGTGCCAGCAGTCCGACTAGCGGGGTTGGCGAGCAGTACTTC.

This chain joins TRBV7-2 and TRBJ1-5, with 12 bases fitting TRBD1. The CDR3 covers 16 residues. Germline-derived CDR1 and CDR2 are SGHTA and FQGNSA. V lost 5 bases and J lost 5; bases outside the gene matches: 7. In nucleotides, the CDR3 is TGTGCCAGCAGCAGAGAAGGGACAGGGGGCGATCAGCCCCAGCATTTT. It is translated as CASSREGTGGDQPQHF.

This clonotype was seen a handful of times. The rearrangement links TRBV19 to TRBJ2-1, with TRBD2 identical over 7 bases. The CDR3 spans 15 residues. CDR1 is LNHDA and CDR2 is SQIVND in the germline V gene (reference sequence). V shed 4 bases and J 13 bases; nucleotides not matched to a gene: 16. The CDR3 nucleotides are TGTGCCAGTAGTAAGCGGGGTGGGGAGGGCCTTCCCCAGTTCTTC. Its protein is CASSKRGGEGLPQFF.

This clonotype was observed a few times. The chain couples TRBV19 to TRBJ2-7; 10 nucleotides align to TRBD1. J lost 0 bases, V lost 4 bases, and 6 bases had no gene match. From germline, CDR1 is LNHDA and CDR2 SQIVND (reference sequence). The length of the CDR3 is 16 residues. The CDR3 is CASSTRDRGASYEQYF. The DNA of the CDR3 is TGTGCCAGTAGTACCCGGGACAGGGGTGCCTCCTACGAGCAGTACTTC. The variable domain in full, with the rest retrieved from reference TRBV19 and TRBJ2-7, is DGGITQSPKYLFRKEGQNVTLSCEQNLNHDAMYWYRQDPGQGLRLIYYSQIVNDFQKGDIAEGYSVSREKKESFPLTVTSAQKNPTAFYLCASSTRDRGASYEQYFGPGTRLTVT.

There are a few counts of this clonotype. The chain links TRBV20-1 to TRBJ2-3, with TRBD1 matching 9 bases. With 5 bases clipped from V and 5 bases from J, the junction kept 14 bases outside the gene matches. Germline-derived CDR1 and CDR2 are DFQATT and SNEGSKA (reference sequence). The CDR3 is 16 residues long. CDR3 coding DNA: TGCAGTGCTCAATCGCCCGGGACAGGGCCCTTAGATACGCAGTATTTT. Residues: CSAQSPGTGPLDTQYF.

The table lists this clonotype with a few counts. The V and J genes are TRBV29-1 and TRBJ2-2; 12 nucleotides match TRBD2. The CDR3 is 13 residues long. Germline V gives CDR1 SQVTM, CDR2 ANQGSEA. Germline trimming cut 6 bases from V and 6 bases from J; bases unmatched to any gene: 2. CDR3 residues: CSVGTSGPGELFF. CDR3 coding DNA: TGCAGCGTGGGGACTAGCGGGCCCGGGGAGCTGTTTTTT.

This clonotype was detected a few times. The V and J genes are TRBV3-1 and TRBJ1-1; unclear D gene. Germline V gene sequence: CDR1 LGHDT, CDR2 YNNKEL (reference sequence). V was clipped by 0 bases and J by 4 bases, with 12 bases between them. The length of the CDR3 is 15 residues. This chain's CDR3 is CASSQEGLGPTEAFF. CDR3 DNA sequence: TGTGCCAGCAGCCAAGAAGGTCTCGGTCCCACTGAAGCTTTCTTT. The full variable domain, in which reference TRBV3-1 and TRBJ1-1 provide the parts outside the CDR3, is DTAVSQTPKYLVTQMGNDKSIKCEQNLGHDTMYWYKQDSKKFLKIMFSYNNKELIINETVPNRFSPKSPDKAHLNLHINSLELGDSAVYFCASSQEGLGPTEAFFGQGTRLTVV.

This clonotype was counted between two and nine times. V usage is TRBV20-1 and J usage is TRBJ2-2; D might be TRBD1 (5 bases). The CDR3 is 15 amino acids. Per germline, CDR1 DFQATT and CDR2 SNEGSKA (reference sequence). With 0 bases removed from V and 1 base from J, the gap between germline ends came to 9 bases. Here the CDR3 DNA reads TGCAGTGCTAGAGATCACAGGTGGAACACCGGGGAGCTGTTTTTT. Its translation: CSARDHRWNTGELFF.

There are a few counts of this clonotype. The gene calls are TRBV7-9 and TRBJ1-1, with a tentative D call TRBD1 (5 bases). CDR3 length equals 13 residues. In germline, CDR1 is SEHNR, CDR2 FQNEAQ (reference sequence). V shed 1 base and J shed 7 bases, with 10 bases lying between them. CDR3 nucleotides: TGTGCCAGCAGCTTAGTTTCAGGGAATGAAGCTTTCTTT. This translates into CASSLVSGNEAFF.

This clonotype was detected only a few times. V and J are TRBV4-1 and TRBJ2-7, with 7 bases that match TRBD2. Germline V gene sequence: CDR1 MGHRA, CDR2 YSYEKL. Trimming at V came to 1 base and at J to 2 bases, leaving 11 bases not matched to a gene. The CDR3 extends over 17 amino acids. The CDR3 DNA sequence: TGCGCCAGCAGCCAAGGGGTTCGGGCGGGAGTTCCCTACGAGCAGTACTTC. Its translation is CASSQGVRAGVPYEQYF.

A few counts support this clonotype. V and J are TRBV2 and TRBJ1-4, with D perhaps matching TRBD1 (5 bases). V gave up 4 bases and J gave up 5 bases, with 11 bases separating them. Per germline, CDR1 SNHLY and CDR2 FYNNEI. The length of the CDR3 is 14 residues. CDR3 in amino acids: CASSAVRGNEKLFF. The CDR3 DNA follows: TGTGCCAGCAGTGCCGTTAGGGGCAATGAAAAACTGTTTTTT.

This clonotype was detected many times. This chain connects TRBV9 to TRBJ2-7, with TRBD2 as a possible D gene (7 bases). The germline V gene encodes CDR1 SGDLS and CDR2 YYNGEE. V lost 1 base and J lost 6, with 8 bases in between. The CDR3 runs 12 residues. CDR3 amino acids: CASSVRGGEQYF. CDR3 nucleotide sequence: TGTGCCAGCAGCGTAAGGGGGGGCGAGCAGTACTTC.

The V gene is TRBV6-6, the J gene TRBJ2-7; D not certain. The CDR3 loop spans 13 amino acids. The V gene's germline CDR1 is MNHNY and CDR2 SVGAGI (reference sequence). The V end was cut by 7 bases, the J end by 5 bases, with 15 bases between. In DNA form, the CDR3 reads TGTGCCAGCACTCCGGTGAGAGGCGACGAGCAGTACTTC. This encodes CASTPVRGDEQYF.

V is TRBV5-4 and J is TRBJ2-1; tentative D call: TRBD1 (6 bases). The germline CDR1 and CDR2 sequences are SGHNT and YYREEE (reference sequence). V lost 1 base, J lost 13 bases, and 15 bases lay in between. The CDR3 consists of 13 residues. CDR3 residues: CASSLREPDSQFF. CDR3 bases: TGTGCCAGCAGCTTGAGGGAACCGGACAGCCAGTTCTTC.